The rows below give T cell receptor beta chains drawn from one sample of a study of T-cell memory formation after mild COVID-19. TCRdb itself ran the 5' RACE reads through MiXCR, one entry per CDR3 protein. The sample has 550,000 to 650,000 distinct CDR3 sequences, approximately 15% seen once; the top ten hold less than 10%. Sequenced sample: PBMCs or a T cell subset sorted from them (not recorded which). The origin of the receptors is an adult woman who had mild COVID-19 (a few samples of this study predate the infection). Cell type and time point are not known. Both conserved end residues are part of each CDR3. The order of the fields is V gene, D gene, J gene, clone size, CDR3 DNA, CDR3 protein. The D gene is left open where the match is weak. Rows may omit the clone size; those that give it use once, few, many or a size class.

TRBV11-3,TRBD1,TRBJ1-1,few,TGTGCCAGCAGCTTACAACATGGGGCCTTGGACAGGGGGCGGAACACTGAAGCTTTCTTT,CASSLQHGALDRGRNTEAFF
TRBV9,NA,TRBJ2-5,few,TGTGCCAGCAGCGTAGGTGGGCTACCCCAAGAGACCCAGTACTTC,CASSVGGLPQETQYF
TRBV10-3,NA,TRBJ2-7,few,TGTGCCATCAGTGGAGACAGGTCTCCTAGCTCCTACGAGCAGTACTTC,CAISGDRSPSSYEQYF
TRBV5-1,TRBD2,TRBJ2-2,few,TGCGCCAGCAGCTCCATAGCGGGTACGAACACCGGGGAGCTGTTTTTT,CASSSIAGTNTGELFF
TRBV29-1,NA,TRBJ1-1,few,TGCAGCGTTGCCAGGGGCCCCACTGAAGCTTTCTTT,CSVARGPTEAFF
TRBV3-1,NA,TRBJ2-1,NA,TGTGCCAGCAGCCAAGAGGACAGCGGGCCAGGGAATGAGCAGTTCTTC,CASSQEDSGPGNEQFF
TRBV7-9,NA,TRBJ2-1,NA,TGTGCCAGCAGCTTAGATGGTTTGAATGAGCAGTTCTTC,CASSLDGLNEQFF
TRBV12-3/TRBV12-4,NA,TRBJ1-2,NA,TGTGCCAGCAACAGGGACACGGGGGACTACTATGGCTACACCTTC,CASNRDTGDYYGYTF
TRBV9,TRBD2,TRBJ2-3,NA,TGTGCCAGTCGGGGAGGGCCTAGCGGTACGCAGTATTTT,CASRGGPSGTQYF
TRBV5-8,TRBD1,TRBJ1-2,few,TGTGCCAGCAGCCGGCGGACAGGGAACTATGGCTACACCTTC,CASSRRTGNYGYTF
TRBV15,NA,TRBJ1-5,few,TGTGCCACCAGCGGCAGATCCGGCAGCAATCAGCCCCAGCATTTT,CATSGRSGSNQPQHF
TRBV12-3/TRBV12-4,TRBD1,TRBJ2-7,few,TGTGCCAGCAGTTTTATTGGGACAGCCGAGCAGTACTTC,CASSFIGTAEQYF
TRBV29-1,NA,TRBJ2-7,NA,TGCAGCGGACTCGAGAGCTACGAGCAGTACTTC,CSGLESYEQYF
TRBV18,NA,TRBJ2-5,NA,TGTGCCAGCTCACCATCGAACAGGGATGGAGAGACCCAGTACTTC,CASSPSNRDGETQYF
TRBV21-1,NA,TRBJ1-6,few,TGTGCCAGCAGCAATATTAGGGGGGGACGGTATAATTCACCCCTCCACTTT,CASSNIRGGRYNSPLHF
TRBV20-1,TRBD2,TRBJ2-5,few,TGCAGTGCTAATGGACTAGCGGGAGTTCGGTTC,CSANGLAGVRF
TRBV20-1,TRBD2,TRBJ2-7,NA,TGCAGTGCTTCCAGGACTAGGAACTACGAGCAGTACTTC,CSASRTRNYEQYF
TRBV2,NA,TRBJ1-2,NA,TGTGCCAGCAGTGAACCGGCAGGTGGGATCTCGGGCTACACCTTC,CASSEPAGGISGYTF
TRBV6-1,NA,TRBJ2-3,few,TGTGCCAGCCCGGGGGGCACAGATACGCAGTATTTT,CASPGGTDTQYF
TRBV6-5,TRBD2,TRBJ2-5,few,TGTGCCAGCAGCCCCGGGGGGTCGCAAGAGACCCAGTACTTC,CASSPGGSQETQYF
TRBV6-1,TRBD1,TRBJ1-1,once,TGTGCCAGCAATCAACAGGGGGGCGGTTACACTGAAGCTTTCTTT,CASNQQGGGYTEAFF
TRBV7-3,TRBD2,TRBJ2-3,NA,TGTGCCAGCAGCTTACAGGGTCTAGCGGGAGGGAAATATACGCAGTATTTT,CASSLQGLAGGKYTQYF
TRBV29-1,TRBD1,TRBJ2-2,NA,TGCAGCGGCACGTGGACAGGGTCGCGGGAGCTGTTTTTT,CSGTWTGSRELFF
TRBV4-3,TRBD2,TRBJ2-1,few,TGCGCCAGCAGCCAAGATCGCCTAGCGGGAGTTGCCAATGAGCAGTTCTTC,CASSQDRLAGVANEQFF
TRBV7-3,NA,TRBJ2-5,few,TGTGCCAGCAGCCGAGTGGGGGGCAGCCAAGAGACCCAGTACTTC,CASSRVGGSQETQYF
TRBV4-3,NA,TRBJ1-2,many,TGCGCCAGCAGCCAAGAGAGACAGGCCTATGGCTACACCTTC,CASSQERQAYGYTF
TRBV5-1,NA,TRBJ2-1,few,TGCGCCAGCAGCTTGGTTCCCTCCACCAATGAGCAGTTCTTC,CASSLVPSTNEQFF
TRBV4-1,TRBD1,TRBJ1-2,few,TGCGCCAGCAGCCTAGAGGACAGGGGAGGCTATGGCTACACCTTC,CASSLEDRGGYGYTF
TRBV7-9,TRBD1,TRBJ2-5,few,TGTGCCAGCAGCTTAAGGAAGGGACAGGGCAGGGGGACCCAGTACTTC,CASSLRKGQGRGTQYF
TRBV7-2,TRBD1,TRBJ1-3,NA,TGTGCCAGCAGCTCGCAGGGGGCTACAGGAAACACCATATATTTT,CASSSQGATGNTIYF
TRBV5-1,TRBD1,TRBJ1-1,few,TGCGCCAGCAGCACATCACAGGGGGCGAACACTGAAGCTTTCTTT,CASSTSQGANTEAFF
TRBV7-3,TRBD2,TRBJ2-1,NA,TGTGCCAGCAGTCCGGGACTAGCGGTCAATGAGCAGTTCTTC,CASSPGLAVNEQFF
TRBV4-2,NA,TRBJ1-2,NA,TGTGCCAGCAGCCGCACAGGGTCCGGCTATGGCTACACCTTC,CASSRTGSGYGYTF
TRBV24-1,TRBD1,TRBJ1-1,NA,TGTGCCACCAGTGATTCAAGGGGGCGGGGGACTGAAGCTTTCTTT,CATSDSRGRGTEAFF
TRBV24-1,NA,TRBJ2-3,few,TGTGCCACCAGTCGGGGGTCAGGCACAGATACGCAGTATTTT,CATSRGSGTDTQYF
TRBV20-1,TRBD1,TRBJ1-1,NA,TGCAGTGCTAGAGAACGGTACAGGGGATGGGTAACTGAAGCTTTCTTT,CSARERYRGWVTEAFF
TRBV11-2,NA,TRBJ1-6,NA,TGTGCCAGCAGCTTGGAGCCCTCGGGGCCCCTCCACTTT,CASSLEPSGPLHF
TRBV30,NA,TRBJ1-1,few,TGTGCCTGGACACTGAACACTGAAGCTTTCTTT,CAWTLNTEAFF
TRBV5-1,NA,TRBJ1-1,NA,TGCGCCAGCAGCTTGGGCACAGAAATGAACACTGAAGCTTTCTTT,CASSLGTEMNTEAFF
TRBV5-1,NA,TRBJ2-2,few,TGCGCCAGCAGCTTGGTGCTGGGGGCCGCCGGGGAGCTGTTTTTT,CASSLVLGAAGELFF
TRBV12-3/TRBV12-4,NA,TRBJ1-2,NA,TGTGCCAGCAGTTACCGCTTGCGGGATGGCTACACCTTC,CASSYRLRDGYTF